This is a list of T cell receptor beta chains from one sample in a study of cytomegalovirus exposure and HLA in healthy donors. This table comes from immunoSEQ multiplex PCR, and its TCRdb copy is limited to in-frame clones, with some not included. This table has roughly 130,000 clones, 70% to 90% appearing once. Material for sequencing was PBMCs. These TCRs come from a man aged 18 to 29 in good health and CMV-seronegative. CDR3s include the opening cysteine and the closing phenylalanine or tryptophan. Each record gives: D gene, V gene, clone size, J gene, CDR3 protein, CDR3 DNA. The D gene is left open where the match is weak. Not all rows give a size; the values are once, few, many and, for expanded clones, a class.

TRBD1	TRBV29-1	NA	TRBJ1-1	CSARGQTLNTEAFF	TGCAGCGCCAGGGGACAGACCTTGAACACTGAAGCTTTCTTT
NA	TRBV25-1	NA	TRBJ2-2	CASSEAGRTGELFF	TGTGCCAGCAGTGAGGCAGGGCGGACCGGGGAGCTGTTTTTT
NA	TRBV5-4	NA	TRBJ2-5	CASSLEASSETQYF	TGTGCCAGCAGCTTGGAGGCTAGCTCGGAGACCCAGTACTTC
NA	TRBV2	NA	TRBJ2-7	CARGTEGGQYF	TGTGCCAGAGGAACCGAGGGAGGGCAGTACTTC
NA	TRBV6-1	once	TRBJ2-1	CASALAAGSYNEQFF	TGTGCCAGCGCCCTAGCTGCGGGCTCCTACAATGAGCAGTTCTTC
NA	TRBV11-2	NA	TRBJ1-4	CASSSLAGARGNEKLFF	TGTGCCAGCAGCTCCCTGGCGGGGGCGCGTGGTAATGAAAAACTGTTTTTT
NA	TRBV7-9	NA	TRBJ1-2	CASSSQGGDGYTF	TGTGCCAGCAGCTCGCAGGGAGGAGATGGCTACACCTTC
NA	TRBV18	NA	TRBJ2-4	CASSPRGAKNIQYF	TGTGCCAGCTCCCCACGAGGGGCCAAAAACATTCAGTACTTC
NA	TRBV7-2	NA	TRBJ1-5	CASSLALYQPQHF	TGTGCCAGCAGCTTAGCGCTATATCAGCCCCAGCATTTT
TRBD2	TRBV7-9	NA	TRBJ2-7	CASSSPAGGAYSYEQYF	TGTGCCAGCAGCTCTCCTGCGGGGGGGGCTTACTCCTACGAGCAGTACTTC
NA	TRBV15	NA	TRBJ1-2	CATSRDFDTLNYGYTF	TGTGCCACCAGCAGAGATTTCGACACTCTGAACTATGGCTACACCTTC
NA	TRBV27	NA	TRBJ1-5	CASSPGRGNQPQHF	TGTGCCAGCAGTCCAGGTAGGGGGAATCAGCCCCAGCATTTT
NA	TRBV11-3	NA	TRBJ2-7	CASPPRVSSYEQYF	TGTGCCAGTCCCCCGAGGGTTAGCTCCTACGAGCAGTACTTC
NA	TRBV5-8	NA	TRBJ1-2	CASSLMRGLSTF	TGTGCCAGCAGCTTGATGCGGGGGCTTAGTACCTTC
NA	TRBV4-3	NA	TRBJ2-7	CASSPFGDSIDEQYF	TGCGCCAGCAGTCCATTCGGGGACTCGATCGACGAGCAGTACTTC
NA	TRBV7-9	few	TRBJ1-2	CASSLSGLLNYGYTF	TGTGCCAGCAGCTTATCGGGACTTCTCAACTATGGCTACACCTTC
TRBD2	TRBV10-3	NA	TRBJ2-3	CAMGAREGTDTQYF	TGTGCCATGGGCGCGCGGGAGGGGACAGATACGCAGTATTTT
NA	TRBV5-4	NA	TRBJ2-7	CASSLPQGHETYEQYF	TGTGCCAGCAGCCTACCCCAGGGCCACGAGACCTACGAGCAGTACTTC
TRBD1	TRBV10-1	NA	TRBJ2-2	CASSTWAGGSGDTGELFF	TGCGCCAGCAGTACCTGGGCAGGGGGCAGCGGTGACACCGGGGAGCTGTTTTTT
NA	TRBV29-1	NA	TRBJ1-1	CSGQQGNTEAFF	TGCAGCGGTCAACAGGGGAACACTGAAGCTTTCTTT
NA	TRBV5-8	NA	TRBJ2-1	CASSLGGVAVWNEQFF	TGTGCCAGCAGCTTGGGAGGCGTAGCGGTCTGGAATGAGCAGTTCTTC
NA	TRBV7-8	NA	TRBJ2-1	CASRPAGQVGRTEQFF	TGTGCCAGCAGACCAGCCGGACAAGTGGGGAGGACGGAGCAGTTCTTC
NA	TRBV5-1	NA	TRBJ2-6	CASSFTPSGSGANVLTF	TGCGCCAGCAGCTTTACCCCCTCCGGCTCTGGGGCCAACGTCCTGACTTTC
TRBD2	TRBV4-1	NA	TRBJ2-5	CASSQVAGVETQYF	TGCGCCAGCAGCCAAGTAGCGGGGGTAGAGACCCAGTACTTC
TRBD1	TRBV19	NA	TRBJ2-3	CASSIGQGAYTQYF	TGTGCCAGTAGTATAGGACAGGGAGCCTATACGCAGTATTTT
NA	TRBV4-1	once	TRBJ2-7	CASRGTGEYEQYF	TGCGCCAGCAGGGGTACGGGTGAGTACGAGCAGTACTTC
NA	TRBV5-6	NA	TRBJ2-7	CASSLERFSSYEQYF	TGTGCCAGCAGCTTGGAGCGTTTTTCCTCCTACGAGCAGTACTTC
NA	TRBV6-6	NA	TRBJ1-6	CASSTPPGSYNSPLHF	TGTGCCAGCAGTACCCCCCCGGGCTCCTATAATTCACCCCTCCACTTT
NA	TRBV10-2	NA	TRBJ2-7	CASSDVTGRAPPSYEQYF	TGCGCCAGCAGTGATGTGACAGGAAGGGCTCCCCCCTCCTACGAGCAGTACTTC
NA	TRBV2	NA	TRBJ2-7	CASSPFRGAYEQYF	TGTGCCAGCAGTCCCTTTCGCGGGGCCTACGAGCAGTACTTC
NA	TRBV10-3	once	TRBJ1-5	CATATGVNQPQHF	TGTGCCACTGCGACAGGAGTTAATCAGCCCCAGCATTTT
NA	TRBV27	NA	TRBJ1-6	CASRGTNSPPHF	TGTGCCAGCAGGGGGACTAATTCACCCCCCCACTTT
TRBD1	TRBV6-5	NA	TRBJ2-2	CASHRGLPDTGELFF	TGTGCCAGCCACAGGGGGCTTCCCGACACCGGGGAGCTGTTTTTT
TRBD1	TRBV5-8	NA	TRBJ1-5	CASSSGTGDSQPQHF	TGTGCCAGCAGCTCCGGGACAGGGGACAGTCAGCCCCAGCATTTT
TRBD2	TRBV10-3	once	TRBJ2-3	CAIRKSGESTDTQYF	TGTGCCATCAGGAAAAGCGGGGAAAGCACAGATACGCAGTATTTT
TRBD1	TRBV5-1	NA	TRBJ2-7	CASSFGTTGLLSSYEQYF	TGCGCCAGCAGCTTTGGGACGACAGGGCTCCTAAGCTCCTACGAGCAGTACTTC
NA	TRBV7-2	NA	TRBJ2-3	CASSVDYLSTDTQYF	TGTGCCAGCAGCGTAGACTATCTGAGCACAGATACGCAGTATTTT
NA	TRBV6-1	NA	TRBJ2-6	CASKFGATGANVLTF	TGTGCCAGCAAGTTCGGAGCGACTGGGGCCAACGTCCTGACTTTC
TRBD1	TRBV27	NA	TRBJ1-5	CASSPGDRGRNSNQPQHF	TGTGCCAGCAGTCCCGGGGACAGGGGGCGAAATAGCAATCAGCCCCAGCATTTT
TRBD1	TRBV19	NA	TRBJ1-1	CASSHRQGKTEAFF	TGTGCCAGTAGTCACCGACAGGGGAAGACTGAAGCTTTCTTT
TRBD1	TRBV7-2	NA	TRBJ1-1	CASSLEGKGASEAFF	TGTGCCAGCAGCTTAGAAGGGAAGGGGGCGAGTGAAGCTTTCTTT
NA	TRBV5-4	NA	TRBJ2-7	CASSLAGSYYEQYF	TGTGCCAGCAGCTTGGCTGGTAGTTACTACGAGCAGTACTTC
TRBD2	TRBV6-1	NA	TRBJ2-7	CASSERLPGLVYEQYF	TGTGCCAGCAGTGAGCGGCTTCCGGGACTAGTCTACGAGCAGTACTTC
TRBD1	TRBV28	few	TRBJ2-7	CASSPGTGEREQYF	TGTGCCAGCAGCCCCGGGACAGGGGAGCGGGAGCAGTACTTC
TRBD2	TRBV28	NA	TRBJ2-3	CASSAYDGLAGTSTDTQYF	TGTGCCAGCAGTGCCTATGATGGACTAGCGGGGACTAGCACAGATACGCAGTATTTT
NA	TRBV5-6	NA	TRBJ2-2	CASSLFQGFTGELFF	TGTGCCAGCAGCTTGTTTCAGGGGTTTACCGGGGAGCTGTTTTTT
TRBD2	TRBV25-1	NA	TRBJ2-1	CASSPTSGRSSYNEQFF	TGTGCCAGCAGCCCAACTAGCGGGAGGAGCTCCTACAATGAGCAGTTCTTC
NA	TRBV7-2	once	TRBJ1-5	CASSSITEYQPQHF	TGTGCCAGCAGCTCAATTACGGAGTATCAGCCCCAGCATTTT
TRBD1	TRBV6-6	once	TRBJ1-2	CASDRGPTPYYGYTF	TGTGCCAGCGACAGGGGTCCCACGCCGTACTATGGCTACACCTTC
TRBD2	TRBV18	NA	TRBJ2-1	CASSRGTSGYNEQFF	TGTGCCAGCTCACGCGGGACTAGCGGTTACAATGAGCAGTTCTTC
NA	TRBV7-9	few	TRBJ1-1	CASSLRAGAHTEAFF	TGTGCCAGCAGCTTAAGGGCAGGGGCACACACTGAAGCTTTCTTT
TRBD2	TRBV7-2	NA	TRBJ2-2	CASSYLAGVAGELFF	TGTGCCAGCAGCTACCTAGCGGGAGTTGCCGGGGAGCTGTTTTTT
NA	TRBV7-2	NA	TRBJ1-2	CASSFLQGNGYTF	TGTGCCAGCAGCTTTCTGCAGGGAAACGGCTACACCTTC
TRBD2	TRBV6-6	NA	TRBJ2-2	CASSSRGGAAGELFF	TGTGCCAGCAGTTCGCGCGGGGGGGCCGCCGGGGAGCTGTTTTTT